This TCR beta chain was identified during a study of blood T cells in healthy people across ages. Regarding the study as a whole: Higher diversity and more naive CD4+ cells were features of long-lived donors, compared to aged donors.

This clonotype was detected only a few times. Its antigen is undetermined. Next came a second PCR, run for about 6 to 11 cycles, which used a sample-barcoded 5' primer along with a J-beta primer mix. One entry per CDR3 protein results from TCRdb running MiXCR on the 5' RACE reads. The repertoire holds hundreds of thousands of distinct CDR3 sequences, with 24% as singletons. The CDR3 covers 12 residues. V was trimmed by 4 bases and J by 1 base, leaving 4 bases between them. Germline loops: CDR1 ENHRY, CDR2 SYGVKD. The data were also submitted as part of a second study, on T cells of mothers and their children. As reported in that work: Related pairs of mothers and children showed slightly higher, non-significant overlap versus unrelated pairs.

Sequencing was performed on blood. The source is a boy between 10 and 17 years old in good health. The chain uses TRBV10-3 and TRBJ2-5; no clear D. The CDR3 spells CAISAAQETQYF. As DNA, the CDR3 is TGTGCCATCAGTGCAGCCCAAGAGACCCAGTACTTC.